The 9 T cell receptor beta chains listed next were all sequenced from one sample in a study of blood T cell repertoires in COVID-19. Assay used: immunoSEQ multiplex PCR; TCRdb lists only in-frame clones, some missing. The data show 120,000 or so clones, about 78% seen once. Sequenced input: peripheral blood. The receptors originated from a man in his 70s with acute or convalescent COVID-19.

The chain employs TRBV15 and TRBJ1-1, with TRBD1 matching 7 bases. Trimming at V came to 3 bases and at J to 8 bases, leaving 6 bases not matched to a gene. The germline V gene encodes CDR1 LNHNV and CDR2 YYDKDF (reference sequence). The CDR3 sequence is 13 residues long. CDR3 coding DNA: TGTGCCACCAGCAGTAACAGGGGTTACGAAGCTTTCTTT. This sequence encodes CATSSNRGYEAFF. The full variable domain, with the rest looked up from reference TRBV15 and TRBJ1-1, is DAMVIQNPRYQVTQFGKPVTLSCSQTLNHNVMYWYQQKSSQAPKLLFHYYDKDFNNEADTPDNFQSRRPNTSFCFLDIRSPGLGDTAMYLCATSSNRGYEAFFGQGTRLTVV.

The chain has TRBV6-4 and TRBJ1-2, with TRBD1 as a possible D gene (5 bases). V was cut by 0 bases and J by 8 bases, with 13 bases left in between. The CDR3 spans 14 residues. CDR1 and CDR2 from the germline V gene are MRHNA and SNTAGT. The CDR3 sequence is CASSDSAGIHGYTF. Here the CDR3 DNA reads TGTGCCAGCAGTGACTCCGCAGGGATTCACGGCTACACCTTC.

V and J are TRBV10-2 and TRBJ1-5; 9 bases line up with TRBD1. The V and J ends lost 6 bases and 0 bases, in that order; junction bases with no gene match: 3. Germline loops: CDR1 WSHSY, CDR2 SAAADI. The CDR3 contains 15 residues. For the CDR3, the DNA is TGCGCCAGCAGGGGACAGGGCCATAGCAATCAGCCCCAGCATTTT. Its protein is CASRGQGHSNQPQHF.

The rearrangement uses TRBV28 and TRBJ1-5; 11 nucleotides align to TRBD1. The germline CDR1 and CDR2 sequences are MDHEN and SYDVKM. J gave up 6 bases and V 5 bases, and 9 bases lay outside the gene matches. CDR3 length equals 16 residues. The CDR3 here is CASSASGQGASQPQHF. DNA of the CDR3: TGTGCCAGCAGTGCTAGCGGACAGGGGGCGAGTCAGCCCCAGCATTTT.

In DNA, the CDR3 is TGTGCCAGCATCCTATTATCGACAGGGCGGCGTGAAGCTTTCTTT. Amino acids: CASILLSTGRREAFF. The chain recombines TRBV28 with TRBJ1-1; TRBD1 matches at 7 bases. Germline V CDR1 and CDR2: MDHEN, SYDVKM. With 7 bases clipped from V and 7 bases from J, the junction kept 15 bases outside the gene matches. The CDR3 is 15 residues long.

The chain uses TRBV12-3 or TRBV12-4 and TRBJ1-5, with TRBD1 as a possible D gene (6 bases). V dropped 6 bases and J dropped 6 bases, with 12 bases sitting between them. The CDR3 extends over 13 amino acids. CDR3 nucleotides: TGTGCCAGCAGAATACAGGGTAGTCAGCCCCAGCATTTT. Translated: CASRIQGSQPQHF.

The chain employs TRBV7-7 and TRBJ1-4; 9 bases fit TRBD1. Germline CDR1 and CDR2: SSHAT and FNYEAQ (reference sequence). The trim removed 5 bases at V and 4 bases at J, leaving 5 bases unmatched. CDR3 length: 15 residues. CDR3 coding DNA: TGTGCCAGCAGCCTCAGACAGGGGGTTAATGAAAAACTGTTTTTT. Protein product: CASSLRQGVNEKLFF.

This chain's CDR3 is CASSWGGGGDQPQHF. The CDR3 DNA is TGTGCCAGCAGTTGGGGCGGGGGAGGCGATCAGCCCCAGCATTTT. The chain has TRBV6-5 and TRBJ1-5; TRBD1 is a possible D gene (5 bases). V lost 4 bases, J lost 5 bases, and 15 bases lay in between. This CDR3 region has 15 residues. The germline V gene encodes CDR1 MNHEY and CDR2 SVGAGI.

The chain links TRBV5-4 to TRBJ1-2, with D possibly matching TRBD1 (6 bases). Germline assignment: CDR1 SGHNT and CDR2 YYREEE (reference sequence). The CDR3 covers 15 residues. Trimming stripped 4 bases from V and 5 bases from J, with 18 bases between. The CDR3 here is CASSPQGLERYGYTF. The CDR3 DNA reads as TGTGCCAGCAGCCCACAGGGACTAGAGAGGTATGGCTACACCTTC.